This TCR beta chain was sequenced for a study of shared clonotypes between healthy human individuals. Germline lookup yields CDR1 SNHLY and CDR2 FYNNEI. Trimming removed 4 bases at V and 5 bases at J, with 18 bases between. The CDR3 has 16 amino acids. CD45RO-negative cells were positively selected for CCR7, leaving out terminally differentiated effector memory CD45RA+ cells. Produced via immunoSEQ multiplex PCR; TCRdb's table is partial and in-frame only. This sample has some 2.1 million clones, with over 85% found just once. This sequence was found in a man between 18 and 35 years old in good health. Some clones in this sample may be carry-over from other donors' samples. V is TRBV2 and J is TRBJ1-5; D gene uncertain. The sequenced sample consisted of naive CD8+ T cells from PBMCs. The CDR3: CASSVSEFGVDQPQHF. DNA of the CDR3: TGTGCCAGCAGTGTGTCCGAGTTTGGGGTTGATCAGCCCCAGCATTTT.